Detailed here is one TCR beta chain. Trimming stripped 2 bases from V and 3 bases from J, with 10 bases between. The CDR3 length is 14 residues. Germline V gene lookup returns CDR1 LNHDA and CDR2 SQIVND (reference sequence). These data originate in a study of shared clonotypes between healthy human individuals. Original data processing: ImmunoSEQ only sent back junction sequences with no quality scores, so filtering was done differently. Using immunoSEQ multiplex PCR, the repertoire was profiled, and TCRdb retains in-frame clones only, with some absent. That table furnishes V, J and clone size, whereas the DNA furnished D and trimming. Among 2,500,000 or so clones listed, approximately 90% were seen once.

The sequence was collected from a man younger than 35 in good health. The chain is built from TRBV19 and TRBJ1-1, with D uncertain. The sample taken for sequencing was naive CD4+ T cells sorted from blood. Subset indicated: CD45RA+ positively selected. The CDR3 DNA sequence: TGTGCCAGTAGTATAAGTGCCACTTACACTGAAGCTTTCTTT. Translating gives CASSISATYTEAFF. The whole variable domain, remainder taken from reference TRBV19 and TRBJ1-1, is DGGITQSPKYLFRKEGQNVTLSCEQNLNHDAMYWYRQDPGQGLRLIYYSQIVNDFQKGDIAEGYSVSREKKESFPLTVTSAQKNPTAFYLCASSISATYTEAFFGQGTRLTVV.